These 29 T cell receptor beta chains originate from one sample sequenced in a study of identical twins. TCRdb re-analysed the 5' RACE reads in MiXCR, keeping a single row per CDR3 protein. The sample lists roughly 230,000 distinct CDR3 sequences, approximately 8.6% occurring once. The same sample was also studied in work on yellow fever vaccine responses in identical twins.

The source material was CD8+ T cells sorted from blood. These receptors all come from a woman under 30 in good health.

This clonotype was recorded many times. The rearrangement links TRBV20-1 to TRBJ2-1; the D gene could be TRBD1 or TRBD2 (6 bases each). V lost 1 base to trimming and J lost 5 bases, with 18 bases between them. The CDR3 is 16 residues long. The germline gives CDR1 DFQATT, CDR2 SNEGSKA (reference sequence). CDR3 sequence: CSARAIDGGWDNEQFF. The CDR3 nucleotides are TGCAGTGCTAGAGCAATTGACGGGGGCTGGGACAATGAGCAGTTCTTC.

This clonotype was observed a handful of times. V and J are TRBV4-3 and TRBJ2-2; D unclear. V was shortened by 0 bases and J by 2 bases, with 10 bases between the two germline ends. This CDR3 has 16 residues. Germline values: CDR1 LGHNA, CDR2 YSLEER. In DNA form, the CDR3 reads TGCGCCAGCAGCCAAGACAGGATCCTAAACACCGGGGAGCTGTTTTTT. Residues: CASSQDRILNTGELFF.

This clonotype was picked up a small number of times. The J gene is TRBJ2-5, the V gene TRBV10-1; D remains unclear. CDR3 length: 12 residues. Per the germline V gene, CDR1 is WNHNN and CDR2 is SYGVQD (reference sequence). Trimming took 6 bases from V and 7 from J, leaving 12 bases between them. The CDR3 sequence: CASSAGTGTQYF. CDR3 in DNA: TGCGCCAGCAGCGCCGGAACCGGGACCCAGTACTTC.

This chain joins TRBV27 and TRBJ2-7; TRBD1 is a possible D gene (5 bases). V was clipped by 2 bases and J by 7 bases, with 15 bases between them. This CDR3 is built from 14 residues. Germline V lookup: CDR1 MNHEY, CDR2 SMNVEV (reference sequence). The CDR3 region is CASSLGSGLREQYF. Written as DNA, the CDR3 is TGTGCCAGCAGTTTAGGGTCAGGGTTACGAGAGCAGTACTTC.

There are a few counts of this clonotype. The chain has TRBV30 and TRBJ2-1, with D maybe TRBD2 (7 bases). Looked up from germline, CDR1 is GTSNPN and CDR2 is SVGIG (reference sequence). The length of the CDR3 is 14 residues. With 2 bases removed from V and 6 bases from J, the gap between germline ends came to 14 bases. The CDR3 protein is CAWSSPGEGNEQFF. The CDR3 DNA is TGTGCCTGGAGTAGCCCAGGGGAGGGCAATGAGCAGTTCTTC.

The V and J genes are TRBV7-9 and TRBJ2-2, with TRBD1 as a possible D gene (5 bases). Deletions cut 5 bases from V and 2 bases from J, with 15 bases between. CDR3 length: 16 amino acids. CDR1 and CDR2 from the germline V gene are SEHNR and FQNEAQ (reference sequence). This chain's CDR3 is CASSGSKGKNTGELFF. The CDR3 DNA reads as TGTGCCAGCAGCGGATCTAAGGGGAAAAACACCGGGGAGCTGTTTTTT.

This clonotype was counted at least ten times. The chain couples TRBV4-2 to TRBJ1-6; a weak D match, TRBD1 (6 bases). With 5 bases removed from V and 8 bases from J, the gap between germline ends came to 13 bases. The CDR3 is made up of 14 amino acids. Germline assignment: CDR1 LGHNA and CDR2 YNFKEQ. The CDR3 nucleotides are TGTGCCAGCAGCGAACAGGGTTCGGATTCACCCCTCCACTTT. Translated: CASSEQGSDSPLHF.

This clonotype was detected a few times. The chain has TRBV15 and TRBJ2-7; weak D call: TRBD1 (5 bases). Trimming removed 4 bases at V and 5 bases at J, with 12 bases between. The CDR3 spans 13 residues. Germline CDR1 reads LNHNV; CDR2 reads YYDKDF (reference sequence). In nucleotides, the CDR3 is TGTGCCACCAGCACAGGGTTATGGAACGAGCAGTACTTC. Its protein is CATSTGLWNEQYF. Looking up the rest from reference TRBV15 and TRBJ2-7 gives the full variable domain: DAMVIQNPRYQVTQFGKPVTLSCSQTLNHNVMYWYQQKSSQAPKLLFHYYDKDFNNEADTPDNFQSRRPNTSFCFLDIRSPGLGDTAMYLCATSTGLWNEQYFGPGTRLTVT.

The J gene is TRBJ2-1, the V gene TRBV19; 11 bases map to TRBD2. V lost 7 bases, J lost 5 bases, and 7 bases stayed unmatched. Per germline, CDR1 LNHDA and CDR2 SQIVND (reference sequence). The CDR3 totals 15 residues. The CDR3 is CASNALAGGNNEQFF. In DNA, the CDR3 is TGTGCCAGTAATGCGCTAGCGGGAGGTAACAATGAGCAGTTCTTC.

This clonotype was seen at least ten times. The gene calls are TRBV4-3 and TRBJ2-1; the match to TRBD2 covers 11 bases. V was pared by 2 bases and J by 0 bases, with 0 bases of the junction left unmatched. Germline V gene lookup returns CDR1 LGHNA and CDR2 YSLEER. CDR3 length equals 16 residues. The CDR3 nucleotides are TGCGCCAGCAGCCAACTAGCGGGAGGCTCCTACAATGAGCAGTTCTTC. This gives the protein CASSQLAGGSYNEQFF.

This clonotype was seen repeatedly, ten times or more. The chain couples TRBV4-1 to TRBJ2-2, with 10 positions matching TRBD2. The J segment lost 6 bases and the V segment lost 0 bases, leaving 4 bases of the junction unmatched. Germline CDR1 is MGHRA and CDR2 is YSYEKL. There are 16 residues in the CDR3. This CDR3 is CASSQDRLAGAGELFF. CDR3 nucleotides: TGCGCCAGCAGCCAAGATAGGCTAGCGGGAGCCGGGGAGCTGTTTTTT.

V usage is TRBV4-3 and J usage is TRBJ2-5; 11 nucleotides match TRBD1. V shed 1 base, J shed 5 bases, and the junction held 6 bases outside the gene matches. The CDR3 has 16 amino acids. The V gene's germline CDR1 is LGHNA and CDR2 YSLEER. The CDR3 reads CASSQVRDRGSETQYF. The CDR3 coding sequence is TGCGCCAGCAGCCAAGTGCGGGACAGGGGGTCGGAGACCCAGTACTTC.

This clonotype was recorded a few times. The chain couples TRBV6-2 or TRBV6-3 to TRBJ1-1; D ambiguous. Per germline, CDR1 MNHEY and CDR2 SVGEGT. CDR3 length equals 14 residues. V shed 5 bases and J shed 1 base, with 11 bases lying between them. The CDR3 nucleotides read TGTGCCAGCAGTCCGAGTTTGGGGAACACTGAAGCTTTCTTT. It specifies CASSPSLGNTEAFF.

This clonotype was seen a handful of times. This sequence joins TRBV9 and TRBJ2-1; D is unclear. Germline V lookup: CDR1 SGDLS, CDR2 YYNGEE. The CDR3 is made up of 15 amino acids. Trimming cost V 2 bases and J 9 bases, with 18 bases left between them. As DNA, the CDR3 is TGTGCCAGCAGCGTTACCCGTTTCGGCAATCGTGAGCAGTTCTTC. Protein sequence: CASSVTRFGNREQFF.

This clonotype was seen more than once but under ten times. The chain recombines TRBV4-3 with TRBJ2-1, with 7 bases identical to TRBD1. The germline V gene encodes CDR1 LGHNA and CDR2 YSLEER. The CDR3 is 17 amino acids. V trimming: 0 bases; J trimming: 2 bases; junction bases outside the gene matches: 7. CDR3 residues: CASSQDRGQGAYNEQFF. The CDR3 bases are TGCGCCAGCAGCCAAGATCGGGGTCAGGGGGCCTACAATGAGCAGTTCTTC.

The chain joins TRBV19 to TRBJ2-1; 11 bases align to TRBD2. This CDR3 is built from 18 residues. V shed 5 bases, J shed 2 bases, and the junction held 11 bases outside the gene matches. The V gene's germline CDR1 is LNHDA and CDR2 SQIVND (reference sequence). The CDR3 DNA follows: TGTGCCAGTAGTGCTGTACTAGCGGGGGACCTCACCTACAATGAGCAGTTCTTC. It codes for CASSAVLAGDLTYNEQFF. The full variable domain, in which reference TRBV19 and TRBJ2-1 provide the parts outside the CDR3, is DGGITQSPKYLFRKEGQNVTLSCEQNLNHDAMYWYRQDPGQGLRLIYYSQIVNDFQKGDIAEGYSVSREKKESFPLTVTSAQKNPTAFYLCASSAVLAGDLTYNEQFFGPGTRLTVL.

This clonotype was counted ten times or more. This sequence joins TRBV7-9 and TRBJ2-7; D unresolved. CDR1 is SEHNR, CDR2 FQNEAQ, per germline (reference sequence). Trimming cost V 5 bases and J 7 bases, with 9 bases left between them. This CDR3 region has 11 residues. DNA for the CDR3: TGTGCCAGCAGCGGTCTGGGAGAGCAGTACTTC. Translating it yields CASSGLGEQYF.

The DNA of the CDR3 is TGCAGCGTTGTCGTTGGCCTAGCGGGAGTAGACTACGAGCAGTACTTC. Amino acid sequence: CSVVVGLAGVDYEQYF. This chain connects TRBV29-1 to TRBJ2-7; 10 positions agree with TRBD2. The germline V gene has CDR1 SQVTM and CDR2 ANQGSEA. This CDR3 has 16 amino acids. J lost 3 bases, V lost 4 bases, and 12 bases had no gene match.

J is TRBJ2-7 and V is TRBV6-2 or TRBV6-3; TRBD2 matches at 7 bases. CDR1 and CDR2 (germline): MNHEY, SVGEGT. The CDR3 loop spans 13 amino acids. With V trimmed by 6 bases and J by 6 bases, 8 bases remained unmatched. The CDR3 nucleotides are TGTGCCAGCAGGCCCGGGTGGGAGGGCGAGCAGTACTTC. Translation: CASRPGWEGEQYF.

The V call is TRBV29-1, the J call TRBJ2-1; TRBD1 agrees at 8 bases. J lost 8 bases, V lost 2 bases, and 14 bases had no gene match. CDR3 length: 16 amino acids. Per the germline V gene, CDR1 is SQVTM and CDR2 is ANQGSEA. CDR3 sequence reads: CSVEFLGSRGLDEQFF. The CDR3 region has the DNA TGCAGCGTTGAATTTCTAGGATCCAGGGGGCTGGATGAGCAGTTCTTC.

This clonotype was seen a handful of times. V gene TRBV7-3 combines with J gene TRBJ2-3; TRBD1 is a possible D gene (5 bases). Germline lookup yields CDR1 SGHTA and CDR2 FQGTGA. CDR3 size: 15 residues. Trimming took off 5 bases at V and 0 bases at J, with 12 bases between the two ends. CDR3 in DNA: TGTGCCAGCAGCACGTCGACAGCGAGCACAGATACGCAGTATTTT. As protein: CASSTSTASTDTQYF.

This clonotype has a count of ten or more. The gene calls are TRBV20-1 and TRBJ1-1; the D is unclear. The CDR3 runs 13 residues. Trimming cost V 0 bases and J 8 bases, with 13 bases left between them. The germline gives CDR1 DFQATT, CDR2 SNEGSKA (reference sequence). CDR3 in amino acids: CSARDLVGFEAFF. DNA of the CDR3: TGCAGTGCTAGAGATCTGGTGGGTTTCGAAGCTTTCTTT.

The rearrangement joins TRBV24-1 to TRBJ2-3; TRBD1 matches 8 bases. Germline V gene lookup returns CDR1 KGHDR and CDR2 SFDVKD. Trimming took 4 bases from V and 1 from J; bases not matched to a gene: 15. The CDR3 contains 19 residues. Here the CDR3 reads CATSDQGQEVEFGTDTQYF. CDR3 DNA sequence: TGTGCCACCAGTGACCAGGGACAGGAGGTGGAATTTGGCACAGATACGCAGTATTTT.

The CDR3 is CASKSTQYF. CDR3 sequence (DNA): TGTGCCAGTAAATCGACCCAGTACTTC. The chain carries TRBV19 and TRBJ2-5; D is undetermined. Germline values: CDR1 LNHDA, CDR2 SQIVND (reference sequence). V was trimmed by 7 bases and J by 7 bases, leaving 4 bases between them. CDR3 length equals 9 residues.

This clonotype was recorded many times. The chain couples TRBV2 to TRBJ2-3; D gene ambiguous. This CDR3 spans 13 amino acids. The V gene's germline CDR1 is SNHLY and CDR2 FYNNEI. The V and J ends lost 2 bases and 2 bases respectively, with 5 bases between them. The CDR3 loop is CASSEYLTDTQYF. As DNA, the CDR3 is TGTGCCAGCAGTGAATATCTCACAGATACGCAGTATTTT.

The rearrangement links TRBV7-2 to TRBJ2-1, with D unclear. The CDR3 sequence is 17 residues long. Per germline, CDR1 SGHTA and CDR2 FQGNSA. The V gene lost 6 bases and the J gene lost 0 bases, with 18 bases spanning the gap. The CDR3 is CASSLGPALSSYNEQFF. The CDR3 nucleotides read TGTGCCAGCAGTCTAGGTCCAGCCCTCAGCTCCTACAATGAGCAGTTCTTC.

V is TRBV9 and J is TRBJ2-7; 9 nucleotides align to TRBD1. Germline V lookup: CDR1 SGDLS, CDR2 YYNGEE. The CDR3 length is 14 residues. V trimming: 4 bases; J trimming: 5 bases; junction bases outside the gene matches: 7. The CDR3 region has the DNA TGTGCCAGCAGCCCGGGGACAGGGATCCACGAGCAGTACTTC. Its translation is CASSPGTGIHEQYF.

The gene calls are TRBV29-1 and TRBJ2-1; TRBD2 matches at 7 bases. The CDR3 has 14 residues. Germline loops: CDR1 SQVTM, CDR2 ANQGSEA. The V gene end was trimmed by 6 bases and the J gene end by 2 bases; junction bases not matched to a gene: 7. The CDR3 spells CSVDWRGTYNEQFF. DNA for the CDR3: TGCAGCGTGGACTGGCGGGGGACCTACAATGAGCAGTTCTTC.

The chain employs TRBV5-5 and TRBJ2-7, with TRBD1 as a possible D gene (6 bases). Germline V gene lookup returns CDR1 SGHKS and CDR2 YYEKEE (reference sequence). V shed 5 bases and J shed 0 bases, with 15 bases lying between them. The CDR3 contains 15 residues. The CDR3 region is CASSPDRLFSYEQYF. The CDR3 DNA sequence: TGTGCCAGCAGTCCCGACAGGCTCTTCTCCTACGAGCAGTACTTC.